This TCR beta chain is from a study of identifying expanded T cells in peripheral blood. Findings of the study overall: Variance in clone template counts between roughly two-week samples significantly increased with total template count across all healthy donors. Differentially abundant clones: approximately 1.3 between replicates, 15 to 17 at two to three weeks, 19 to 20 at four.

Some clones are missing from TCRdb's copy, which holds only in-frame ones; the method was immunoSEQ multiplex PCR. The table includes 90,000 or so clones, around 88% detected once. This clone was seen just once. Its antigen is still unknown. The trim removed 5 bases at V and 3 bases at J, leaving 7 bases unmatched. CDR3 length: 15 amino acids. The V gene's germline CDR1 is SGHNT and CDR2 YENEEA. No infections or other immune events were documented during collection. The sequencing input was blood. The origin of this receptor is a person between 18 and 75 years old in good health. The chain carries TRBV11-3 and TRBJ2-7, with TRBD1 identical over 10 bases. CDR3 DNA sequence: TGTGCCAGCAGCCGACTGGACAGGGGGAACTACGAGCAGTACTTC. Encoded protein: CASSRLDRGNYEQYF.